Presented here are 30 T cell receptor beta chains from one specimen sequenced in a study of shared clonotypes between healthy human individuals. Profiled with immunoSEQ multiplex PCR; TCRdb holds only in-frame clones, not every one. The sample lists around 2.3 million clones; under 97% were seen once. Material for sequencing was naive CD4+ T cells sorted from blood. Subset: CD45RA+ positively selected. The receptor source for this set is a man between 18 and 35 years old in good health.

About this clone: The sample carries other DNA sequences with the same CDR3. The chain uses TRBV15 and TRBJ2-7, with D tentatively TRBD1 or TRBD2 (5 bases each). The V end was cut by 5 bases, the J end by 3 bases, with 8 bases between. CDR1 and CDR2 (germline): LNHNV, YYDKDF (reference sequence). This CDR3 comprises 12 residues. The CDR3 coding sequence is TGTGCCACCAGCCGGGACCGCTACGAGCAGTACTTC. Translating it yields CATSRDRYEQYF.

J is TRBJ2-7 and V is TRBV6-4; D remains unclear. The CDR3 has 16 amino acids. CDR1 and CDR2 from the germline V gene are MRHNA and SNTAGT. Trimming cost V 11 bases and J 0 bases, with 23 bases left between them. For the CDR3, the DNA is TGTGCCGGATATCCAGGCGGCGGAGTCGCCTCCTACGAGCAGTACTTC. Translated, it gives CAGYPGGGVASYEQYF.

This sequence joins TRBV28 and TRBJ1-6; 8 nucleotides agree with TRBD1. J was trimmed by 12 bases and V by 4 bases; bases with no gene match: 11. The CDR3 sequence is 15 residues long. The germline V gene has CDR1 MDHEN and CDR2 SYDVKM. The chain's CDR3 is CASSSPDRGGGPLHF. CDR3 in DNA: TGTGCCAGCAGTTCTCCTGACAGGGGTGGAGGACCCCTCCACTTT.

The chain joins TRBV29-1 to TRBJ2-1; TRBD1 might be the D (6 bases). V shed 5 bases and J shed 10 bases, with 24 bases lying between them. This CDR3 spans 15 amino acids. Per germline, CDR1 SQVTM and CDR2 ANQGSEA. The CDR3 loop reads CSVSLGPGASGEQFF. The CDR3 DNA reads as TGCAGCGTTTCCCTGGGTCCAGGGGCGTCGGGGGAGCAGTTCTTC.

CDR3 protein: CASFREGTEAFF. The CDR3 bases are TGTGCCAGCTTTCGGGAGGGCACTGAAGCTTTCTTT. This chain links TRBV2 with TRBJ1-1; D is uncertain. Trimming pared 8 bases from V and 4 bases from J, leaving 11 bases between. The CDR3 extends over 12 amino acids. Germline lookup yields CDR1 SNHLY and CDR2 FYNNEI.

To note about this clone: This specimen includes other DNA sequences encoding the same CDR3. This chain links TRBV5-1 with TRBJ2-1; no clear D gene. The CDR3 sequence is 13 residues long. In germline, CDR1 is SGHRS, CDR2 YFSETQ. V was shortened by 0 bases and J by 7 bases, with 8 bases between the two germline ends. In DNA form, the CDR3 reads TGCGCCAGCAGCTTGGACAGTCGAAATGAGCAGTTCTTC. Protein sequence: CASSLDSRNEQFF. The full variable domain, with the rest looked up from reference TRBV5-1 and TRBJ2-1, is KAGVTQTPRYLIKTRGQQVTLSCSPISGHRSVSWYQQTPGQGLQFLFEYFSETQRNKGNFPGRFSGRQFSNSRSEMNVSTLELGDSALYLCASSLDSRNEQFFGPGTRLTVL.

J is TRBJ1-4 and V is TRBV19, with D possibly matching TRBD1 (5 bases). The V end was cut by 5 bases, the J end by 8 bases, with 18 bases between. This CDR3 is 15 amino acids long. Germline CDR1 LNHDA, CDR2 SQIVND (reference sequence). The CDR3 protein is CASSVFTGTGEKLFF. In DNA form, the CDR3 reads TGTGCCAGTAGTGTATTCACCGGGACCGGGGAAAAACTGTTTTTT.

Written as DNA, the CDR3 is TGTGCCAGCAGAGCAGGCTCTGGAAACACCATATATTTT. Translated: CASRAGSGNTIYF. V usage is TRBV6-5 and J usage is TRBJ1-3; no clear D. CDR1 is MNHEY and CDR2 is SVGAGI in the germline V gene. The V gene lost 6 bases and the J gene lost 0 bases, with 6 bases spanning the gap. The CDR3 sequence is 13 residues long.

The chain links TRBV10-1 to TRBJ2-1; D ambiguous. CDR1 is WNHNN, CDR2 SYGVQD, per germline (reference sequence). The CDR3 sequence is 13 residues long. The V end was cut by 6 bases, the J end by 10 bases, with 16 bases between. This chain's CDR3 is CASRGRRLTEQFF. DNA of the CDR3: TGCGCCAGCAGAGGTCGGCGGCTTACGGAGCAGTTCTTC.

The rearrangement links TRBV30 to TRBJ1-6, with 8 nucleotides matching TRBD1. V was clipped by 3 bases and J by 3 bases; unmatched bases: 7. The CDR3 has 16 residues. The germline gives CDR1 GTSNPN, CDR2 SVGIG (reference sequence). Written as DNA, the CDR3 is TGTGCCTGGAGCGCATCCGGACAGGGCTATAATTCACCCCTCCACTTT. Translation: CAWSASGQGYNSPLHF.

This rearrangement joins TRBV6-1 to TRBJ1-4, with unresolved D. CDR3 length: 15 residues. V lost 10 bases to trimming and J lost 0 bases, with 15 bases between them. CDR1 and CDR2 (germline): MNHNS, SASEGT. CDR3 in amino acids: CAITREVATNEKLFF. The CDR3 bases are TGTGCCATTACGAGGGAAGTTGCAACTAATGAAAAACTGTTTTTT.

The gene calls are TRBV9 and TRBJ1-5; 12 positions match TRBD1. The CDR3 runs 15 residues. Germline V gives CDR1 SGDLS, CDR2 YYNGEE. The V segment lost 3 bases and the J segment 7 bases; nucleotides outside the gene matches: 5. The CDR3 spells CASSEGQGAKQPQHF. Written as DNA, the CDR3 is TGTGCCAGCAGCGAGGGACAGGGGGCGAAGCAGCCCCAGCATTTT. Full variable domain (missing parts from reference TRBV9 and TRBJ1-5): DSGVTQTPKHLITATGQRVTLRCSPRSGDLSVYWYQQSLDQGLQFLIQYYNGEERAKGNILERFSAQQFPDLHSELNLSSLELGDSALYFCASSEGQGAKQPQHFGDGTRLSIL.

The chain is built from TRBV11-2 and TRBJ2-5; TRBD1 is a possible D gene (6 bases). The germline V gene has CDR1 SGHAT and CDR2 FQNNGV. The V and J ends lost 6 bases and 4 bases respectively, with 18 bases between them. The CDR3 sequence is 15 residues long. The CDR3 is CASSSGTKDGETQYF. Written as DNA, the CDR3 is TGTGCCAGCAGTTCCGGGACAAAGGACGGAGAGACCCAGTACTTC.

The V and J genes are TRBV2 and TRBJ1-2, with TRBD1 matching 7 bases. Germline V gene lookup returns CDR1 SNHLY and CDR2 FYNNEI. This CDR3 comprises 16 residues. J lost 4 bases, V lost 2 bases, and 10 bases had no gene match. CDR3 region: CASSEIGAGGIYGYTF. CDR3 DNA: TGTGCCAGCAGTGAAATCGGGGCAGGGGGGATCTATGGCTACACCTTC.

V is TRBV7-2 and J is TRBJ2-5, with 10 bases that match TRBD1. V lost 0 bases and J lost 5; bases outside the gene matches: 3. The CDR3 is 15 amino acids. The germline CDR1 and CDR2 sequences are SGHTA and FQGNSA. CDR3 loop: CASSLAGQGSETQYF. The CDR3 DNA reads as TGTGCCAGCAGCTTAGCGGGACAGGGGTCGGAGACCCAGTACTTC.

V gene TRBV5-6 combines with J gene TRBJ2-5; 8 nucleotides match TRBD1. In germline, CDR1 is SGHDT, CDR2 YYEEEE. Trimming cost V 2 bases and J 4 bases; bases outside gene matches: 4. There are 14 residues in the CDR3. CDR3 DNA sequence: TGTGCCAGCAGCTTTGGACAGGGTATAGAGACCCAGTACTTC. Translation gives CASSFGQGIETQYF.

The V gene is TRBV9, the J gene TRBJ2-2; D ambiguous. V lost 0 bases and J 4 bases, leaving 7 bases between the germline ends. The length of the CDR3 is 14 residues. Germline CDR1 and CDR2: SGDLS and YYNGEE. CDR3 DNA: TGTGCCAGCAGCGTAGTAAAGGGCACCGGGGAGCTGTTTTTT. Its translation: CASSVVKGTGELFF. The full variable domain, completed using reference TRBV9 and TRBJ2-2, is DSGVTQTPKHLITATGQRVTLRCSPRSGDLSVYWYQQSLDQGLQFLIQYYNGEERAKGNILERFSAQQFPDLHSELNLSSLELGDSALYFCASSVVKGTGELFFGEGSRLTVL.

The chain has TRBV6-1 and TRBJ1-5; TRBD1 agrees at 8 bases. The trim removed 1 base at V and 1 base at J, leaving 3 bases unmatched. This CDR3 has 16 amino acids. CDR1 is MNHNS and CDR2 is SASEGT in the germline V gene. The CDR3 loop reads CASSEVGTGSNQPQHF. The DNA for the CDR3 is TGTGCCAGCAGTGAAGTCGGGACAGGCAGCAATCAGCCCCAGCATTTT.

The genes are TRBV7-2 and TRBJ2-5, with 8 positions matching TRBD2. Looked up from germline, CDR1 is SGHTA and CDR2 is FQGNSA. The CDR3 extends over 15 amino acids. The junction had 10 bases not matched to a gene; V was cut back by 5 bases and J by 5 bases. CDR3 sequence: CASSLRVAGFETQYF. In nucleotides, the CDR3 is TGTGCCAGCAGCCTCCGAGTAGCGGGATTCGAGACCCAGTACTTC.

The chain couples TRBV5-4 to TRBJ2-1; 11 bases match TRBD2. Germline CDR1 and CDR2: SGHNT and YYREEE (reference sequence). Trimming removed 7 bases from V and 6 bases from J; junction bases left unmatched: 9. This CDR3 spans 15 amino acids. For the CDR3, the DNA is TGTGCCAGCTCTCCGGGACTAGCGGTTGGCAATGAGCAGTTCTTC. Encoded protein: CASSPGLAVGNEQFF.

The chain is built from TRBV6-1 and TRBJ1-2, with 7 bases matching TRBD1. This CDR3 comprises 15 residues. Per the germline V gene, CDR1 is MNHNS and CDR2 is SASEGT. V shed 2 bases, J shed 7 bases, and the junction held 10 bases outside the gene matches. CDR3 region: CASSEQRVGGGGYTF. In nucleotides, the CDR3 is TGTGCCAGCAGTGAACAGAGGGTAGGGGGCGGTGGCTACACCTTC.

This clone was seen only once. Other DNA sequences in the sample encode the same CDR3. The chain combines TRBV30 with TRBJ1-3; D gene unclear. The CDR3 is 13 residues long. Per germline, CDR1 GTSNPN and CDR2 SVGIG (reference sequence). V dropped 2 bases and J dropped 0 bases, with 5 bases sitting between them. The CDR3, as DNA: TGTGCCTGGAGTCAAGGCTCTGGAAACACCATATATTTT. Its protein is CAWSQGSGNTIYF.

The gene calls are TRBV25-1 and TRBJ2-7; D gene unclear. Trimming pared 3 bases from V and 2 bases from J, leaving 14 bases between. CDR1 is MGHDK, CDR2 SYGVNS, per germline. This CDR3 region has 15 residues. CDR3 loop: CASSDPGTSAYEQYF. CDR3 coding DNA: TGTGCCAGCAGTGATCCCGGAACCTCGGCCTACGAGCAGTACTTC.

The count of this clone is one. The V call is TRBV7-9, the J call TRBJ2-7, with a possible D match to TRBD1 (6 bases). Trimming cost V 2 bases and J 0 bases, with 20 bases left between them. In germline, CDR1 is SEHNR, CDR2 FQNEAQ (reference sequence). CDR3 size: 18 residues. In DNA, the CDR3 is TGTGCCAGCAGCTTATGGGGGCTGATGGGGAGCAGCTCCTACGAGCAGTACTTC. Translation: CASSLWGLMGSSSYEQYF. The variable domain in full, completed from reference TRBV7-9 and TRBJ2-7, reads DTGVSQNPRHKITKRGQNVTFRCDPISEHNRLYWYRQTLGQGPEFLTYFQNEAQLEKSRLLSDRFSAERPKGSFSTLEIQRTEQGDSAMYLCASSLWGLMGSSSYEQYFGPGTRLTVT.

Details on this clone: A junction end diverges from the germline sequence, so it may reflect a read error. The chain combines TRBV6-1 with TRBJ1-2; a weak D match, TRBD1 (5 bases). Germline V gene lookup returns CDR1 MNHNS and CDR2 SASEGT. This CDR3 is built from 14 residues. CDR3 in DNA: TGTGTCAGCAGTCAACAGGCGGATTACTATGGCTACACCTTC. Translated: CVSSQQADYYGYTF.

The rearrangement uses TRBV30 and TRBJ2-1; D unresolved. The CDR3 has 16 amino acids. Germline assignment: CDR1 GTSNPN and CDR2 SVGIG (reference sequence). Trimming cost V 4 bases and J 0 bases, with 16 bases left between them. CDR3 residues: CAWTDGRSSSYNEQFF. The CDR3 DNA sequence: TGTGCCTGGACCGACGGACGGTCGAGCTCCTACAATGAGCAGTTCTTC.

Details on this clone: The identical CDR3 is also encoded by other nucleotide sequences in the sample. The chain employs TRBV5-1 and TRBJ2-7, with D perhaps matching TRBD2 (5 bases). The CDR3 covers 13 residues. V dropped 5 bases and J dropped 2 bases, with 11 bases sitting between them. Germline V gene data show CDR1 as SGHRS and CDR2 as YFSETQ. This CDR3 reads CASRPSGTYEQYF. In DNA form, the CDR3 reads TGCGCCAGCAGACCCAGCGGAACCTACGAGCAGTACTTC.

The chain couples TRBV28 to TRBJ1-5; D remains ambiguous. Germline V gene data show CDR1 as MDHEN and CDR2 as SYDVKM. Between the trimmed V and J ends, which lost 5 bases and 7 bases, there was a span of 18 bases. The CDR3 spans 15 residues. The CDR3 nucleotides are TGTGCCAGCAGTGGAGGACCCCGGGCGGGACAGCCCCAGCATTTT. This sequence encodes CASSGGPRAGQPQHF.

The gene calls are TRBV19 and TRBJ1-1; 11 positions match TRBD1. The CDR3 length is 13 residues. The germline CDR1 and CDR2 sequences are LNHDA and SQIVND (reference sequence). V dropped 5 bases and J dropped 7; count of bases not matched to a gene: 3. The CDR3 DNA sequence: TGTGCCAGTAGTGGACAGGGGGCTGGTGAAGCTTTCTTT. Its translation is CASSGQGAGEAFF.

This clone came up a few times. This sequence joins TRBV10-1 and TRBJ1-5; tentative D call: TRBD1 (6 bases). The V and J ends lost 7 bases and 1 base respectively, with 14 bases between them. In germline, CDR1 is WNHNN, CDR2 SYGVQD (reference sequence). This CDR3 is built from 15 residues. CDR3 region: CASTRGRLSNQPQHF. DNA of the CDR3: TGCGCCAGCACTCGGGGGCGATTGAGCAATCAGCCCCAGCATTTT.